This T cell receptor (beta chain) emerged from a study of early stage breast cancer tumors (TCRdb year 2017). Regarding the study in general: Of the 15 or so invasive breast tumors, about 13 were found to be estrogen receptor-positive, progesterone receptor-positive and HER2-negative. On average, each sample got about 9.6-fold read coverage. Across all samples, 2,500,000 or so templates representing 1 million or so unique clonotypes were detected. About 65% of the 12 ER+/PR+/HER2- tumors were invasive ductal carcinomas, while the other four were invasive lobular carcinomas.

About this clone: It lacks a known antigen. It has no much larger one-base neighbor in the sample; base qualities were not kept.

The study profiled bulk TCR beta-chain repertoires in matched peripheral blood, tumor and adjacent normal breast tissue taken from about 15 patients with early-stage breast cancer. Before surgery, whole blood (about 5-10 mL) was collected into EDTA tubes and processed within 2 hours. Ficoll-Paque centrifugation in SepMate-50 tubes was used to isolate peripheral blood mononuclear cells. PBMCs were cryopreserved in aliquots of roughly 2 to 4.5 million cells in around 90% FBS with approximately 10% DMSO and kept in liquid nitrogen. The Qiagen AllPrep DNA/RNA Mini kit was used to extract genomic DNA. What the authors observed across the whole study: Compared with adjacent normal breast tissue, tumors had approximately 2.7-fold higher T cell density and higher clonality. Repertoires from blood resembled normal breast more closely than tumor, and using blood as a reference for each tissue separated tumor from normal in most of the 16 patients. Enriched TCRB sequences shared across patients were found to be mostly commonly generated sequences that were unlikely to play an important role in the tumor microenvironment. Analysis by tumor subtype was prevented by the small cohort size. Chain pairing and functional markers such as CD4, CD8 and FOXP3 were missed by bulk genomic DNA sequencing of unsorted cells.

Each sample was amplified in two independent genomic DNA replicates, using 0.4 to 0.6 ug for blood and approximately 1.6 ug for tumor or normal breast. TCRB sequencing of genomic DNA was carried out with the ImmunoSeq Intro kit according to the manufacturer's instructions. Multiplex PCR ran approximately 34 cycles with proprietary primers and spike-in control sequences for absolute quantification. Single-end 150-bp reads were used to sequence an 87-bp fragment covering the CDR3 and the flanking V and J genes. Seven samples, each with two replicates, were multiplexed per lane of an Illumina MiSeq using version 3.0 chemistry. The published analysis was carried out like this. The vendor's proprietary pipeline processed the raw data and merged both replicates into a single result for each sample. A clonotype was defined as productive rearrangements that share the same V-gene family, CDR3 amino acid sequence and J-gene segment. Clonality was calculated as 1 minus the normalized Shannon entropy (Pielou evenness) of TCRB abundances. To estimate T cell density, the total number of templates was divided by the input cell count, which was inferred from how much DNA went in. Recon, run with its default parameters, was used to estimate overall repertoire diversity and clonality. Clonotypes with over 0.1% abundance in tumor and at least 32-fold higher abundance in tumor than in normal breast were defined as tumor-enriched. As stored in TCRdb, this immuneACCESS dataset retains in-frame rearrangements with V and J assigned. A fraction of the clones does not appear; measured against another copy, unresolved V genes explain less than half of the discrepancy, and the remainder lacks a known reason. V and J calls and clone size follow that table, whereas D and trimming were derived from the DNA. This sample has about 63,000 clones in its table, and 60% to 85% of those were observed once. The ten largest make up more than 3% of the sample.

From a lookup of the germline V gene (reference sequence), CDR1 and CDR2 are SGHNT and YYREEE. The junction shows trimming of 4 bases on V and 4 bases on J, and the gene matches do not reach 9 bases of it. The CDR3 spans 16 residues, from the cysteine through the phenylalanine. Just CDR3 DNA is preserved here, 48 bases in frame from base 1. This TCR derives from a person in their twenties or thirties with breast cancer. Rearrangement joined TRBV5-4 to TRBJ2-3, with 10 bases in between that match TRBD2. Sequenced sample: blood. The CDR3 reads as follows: CASSLGLAVRSDTQYF. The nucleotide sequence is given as TGTGCCAGCAGCCTCGGACTAGCGGTACGTTCAGATACGCAGTATTTT.